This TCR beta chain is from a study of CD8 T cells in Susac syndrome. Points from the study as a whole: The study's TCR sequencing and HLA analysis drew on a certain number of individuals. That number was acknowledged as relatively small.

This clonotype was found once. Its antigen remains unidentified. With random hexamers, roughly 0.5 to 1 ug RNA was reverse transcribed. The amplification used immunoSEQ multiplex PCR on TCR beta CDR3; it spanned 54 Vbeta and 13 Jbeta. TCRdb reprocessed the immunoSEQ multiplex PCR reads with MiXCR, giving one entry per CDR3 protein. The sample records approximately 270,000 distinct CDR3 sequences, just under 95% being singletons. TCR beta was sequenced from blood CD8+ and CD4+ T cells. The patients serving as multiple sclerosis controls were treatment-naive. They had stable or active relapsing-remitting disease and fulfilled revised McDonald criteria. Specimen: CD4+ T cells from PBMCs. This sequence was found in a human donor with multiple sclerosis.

DNA of the CDR3: TGTGCCAGCAGTCGCGAGGCTAGCGGCCAAGAGACCCAGTACTTC. This codes for CASSREASGQETQYF. The chain links TRBV2 to TRBJ2-5; 7 bases line up with TRBD2. The ends lost 5 bases at V and 1 base at J; junction bases unmatched: 7. The CDR3 is 15 amino acids. Germline V lookup: CDR1 SNHLY, CDR2 FYNNEI.